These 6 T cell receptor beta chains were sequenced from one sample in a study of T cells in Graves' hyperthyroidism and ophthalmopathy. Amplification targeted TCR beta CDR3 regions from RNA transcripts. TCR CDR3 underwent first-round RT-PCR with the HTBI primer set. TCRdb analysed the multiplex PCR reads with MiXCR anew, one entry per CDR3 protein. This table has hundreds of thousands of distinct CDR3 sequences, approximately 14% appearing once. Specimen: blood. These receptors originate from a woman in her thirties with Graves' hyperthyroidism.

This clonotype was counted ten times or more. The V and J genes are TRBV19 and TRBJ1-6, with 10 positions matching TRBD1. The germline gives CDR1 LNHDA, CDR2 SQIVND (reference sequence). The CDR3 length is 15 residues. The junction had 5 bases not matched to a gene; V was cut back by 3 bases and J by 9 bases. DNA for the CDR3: TGTGCCAGTAGTATGGGGACAGGGGACGGTTCACCCCTCCACTTT. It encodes CASSMGTGDGSPLHF.

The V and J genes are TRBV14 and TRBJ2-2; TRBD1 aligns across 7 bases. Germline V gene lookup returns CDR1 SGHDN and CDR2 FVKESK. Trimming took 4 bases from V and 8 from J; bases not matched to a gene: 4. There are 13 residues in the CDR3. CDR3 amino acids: CASSPTGIGELFF. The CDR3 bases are TGTGCCAGCAGCCCGACAGGGATTGGGGAGCTGTTTTTT. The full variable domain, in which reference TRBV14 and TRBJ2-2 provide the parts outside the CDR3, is EAGVTQFPSHSVIEKGQTVTLRCDPISGHDNLYWYRRVMGKEIKFLLHFVKESKQDESGMPNNRFLAERTGGTYSTLKVQPAELEDSGVYFCASSPTGIGELFFGEGSRLTVL.

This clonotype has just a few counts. CDR3 protein: CAISQQGKNTEAFF. The CDR3 DNA reads TGTGCCATCAGTCAACAGGGGAAGAACACTGAAGCTTTCTTT. This chain uses TRBV10-3 with TRBJ1-1; 7 bases are shared with TRBD1. The germline V gene encodes CDR1 ENHRY and CDR2 SYGVKD. The trim removed 5 bases at V and 1 base at J, leaving 4 bases unmatched. The CDR3 is 14 residues long.

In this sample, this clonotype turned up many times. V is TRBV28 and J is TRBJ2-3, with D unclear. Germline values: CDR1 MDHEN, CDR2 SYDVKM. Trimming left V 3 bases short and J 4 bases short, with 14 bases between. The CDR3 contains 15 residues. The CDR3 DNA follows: TGTGCCAGCAGTTTCACGGGCCCAGATTCAGATACGCAGTATTTT. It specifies CASSFTGPDSDTQYF.

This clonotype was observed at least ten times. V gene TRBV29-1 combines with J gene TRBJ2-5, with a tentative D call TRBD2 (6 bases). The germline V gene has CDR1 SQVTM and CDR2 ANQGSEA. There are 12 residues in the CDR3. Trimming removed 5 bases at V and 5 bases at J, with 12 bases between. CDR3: CSVWRERETQYF. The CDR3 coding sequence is TGCAGCGTTTGGAGGGAGCGGGAGACCCAGTACTTC.

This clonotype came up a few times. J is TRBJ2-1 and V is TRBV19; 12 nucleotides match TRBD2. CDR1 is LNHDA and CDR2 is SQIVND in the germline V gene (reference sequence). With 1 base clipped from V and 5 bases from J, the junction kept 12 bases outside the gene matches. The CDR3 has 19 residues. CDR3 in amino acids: CASSIGTSGIESLHNEQFF. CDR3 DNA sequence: TGTGCCAGTAGTATAGGGACTAGCGGGATTGAAAGCCTCCACAATGAGCAGTTCTTC.